The 13 T cell receptor beta chains given below trace back to one sample, sequenced in a study of T-cell reconstitution after alpha-beta-depleted transplantation in children. Preparation of the TCRbeta library used unique molecular identifiers. TCRdb used MiXCR to reprocess the PCR reads, holding one entry per CDR3 protein. This sample carries roughly 500,000 distinct CDR3 sequences, 18% of them seen once, and the ten largest clones take less than 4%. The specimen comprised PBMCs from the stem cell graft donor, sampled from the stem cell graft. Every receptor here comes from a human donor who donated a stem cell graft to a child with acute lymphoblastic leukemia.

This chain joins TRBV12-3 or TRBV12-4 and TRBJ2-7; 12 bases line up with TRBD2. The trim removed 6 bases at V and 4 bases at J, leaving 10 bases unmatched. The CDR3 has 16 residues. The CDR3 loop reads CASRETASGREYEQYF. The CDR3 nucleotides are TGTGCCAGCAGGGAAACCGCTAGCGGGAGGGAATACGAGCAGTACTTC.

This clonotype was counted at least ten times. The CDR3 sequence: CSAREGPGPDTQYF. DNA of the CDR3: TGCAGTGCTAGGGAGGGCCCGGGCCCAGATACGCAGTATTTT. The rearrangement uses TRBV20-1 and TRBJ2-3; possible D gene TRBD2, 6 bases. The germline V gene encodes CDR1 DFQATT and CDR2 SNEGSKA (reference sequence). The CDR3 is 14 residues long. V was pared by 3 bases and J by 4 bases, with 14 bases between.

This clonotype has only a few counts. The chain uses TRBV11-1 and TRBJ2-7, with D unresolved. Germline V gene data show CDR1 as SGHAT and CDR2 as FQDESV (reference sequence). The CDR3 extends over 15 amino acids. V lost 5 bases and J lost 2, with 16 bases in between. CDR3 coding DNA: TGTGCCAGCAGCCCGTCTCGGCGGTTGACCTACGAGCAGTACTTC. As protein: CASSPSRRLTYEQYF.

The chain is built from TRBV6-5 and TRBJ2-7, with D maybe TRBD1 (5 bases). V was trimmed by 2 bases and J by 3 bases, leaving 8 bases between them. Germline V gives CDR1 MNHEY, CDR2 SVGAGI. CDR3 length: 13 residues. This CDR3 is CASSYDQGYEQYF. As DNA, the CDR3 is TGTGCCAGCAGTTACGACCAGGGCTACGAGCAGTACTTC.

This chain joins TRBV5-1 and TRBJ2-1; D is uncertain. V lost 0 bases, J lost 7 bases, and 14 bases lay in between. CDR3 length: 15 residues. Per the germline V gene, CDR1 is SGHRS and CDR2 is YFSETQ. The CDR3 sequence is CASSLADTQFNEQFF. CDR3 nucleotide sequence: TGCGCCAGCAGCTTGGCCGACACCCAATTTAATGAGCAGTTCTTC. Looking up the rest from reference TRBV5-1 and TRBJ2-1 gives the full variable domain: KAGVTQTPRYLIKTRGQQVTLSCSPISGHRSVSWYQQTPGQGLQFLFEYFSETQRNKGNFPGRFSGRQFSNSRSEMNVSTLELGDSALYLCASSLADTQFNEQFFGPGTRLTVL.

This clonotype appeared a few times. V is TRBV5-1 and J is TRBJ2-1; D ambiguous. CDR1 SGHRS and CDR2 YFSETQ come from the germline V gene. The V gene lost 2 bases and the J gene lost 9 bases, with 12 bases spanning the gap. This CDR3 contains 13 residues. The CDR3 DNA is TGCGCCAGCAGCTTTGCTAGATATGTTGAGCAGTTCTTC. This encodes CASSFARYVEQFF.

This chain connects TRBV7-9 to TRBJ2-7, with TRBD1 identical over 8 bases. The CDR3 length is 13 residues. V lost 5 bases, J lost 3 bases, and 3 bases stayed unmatched. Germline V gene data show CDR1 as SEHNR and CDR2 as FQNEAQ (reference sequence). CDR3 protein: CASSRTGNYEQYF. CDR3 coding DNA: TGTGCCAGCAGCCGGACAGGGAACTACGAGCAGTACTTC. Drawing the rest from reference TRBV7-9 and TRBJ2-7, the complete variable domain is DTGVSQNPRHKITKRGQNVTFRCDPISEHNRLYWYRQTLGQGPEFLTYFQNEAQLEKSRLLSDRFSAERPKGSFSTLEIQRTEQGDSAMYLCASSRTGNYEQYFGPGTRLTVT.

The chain links TRBV11-1 to TRBJ2-7, with 13 bases matching TRBD2. Trimming removed 5 bases from V and 3 bases from J; junction bases left unmatched: 13. Germline CDR1 and CDR2: SGHAT and FQDESV (reference sequence). CDR3 length equals 18 residues. The DNA for the CDR3 is TGTGCCAGCAGCCGCGAACTAGCGGGAGGGCCTCTTTACTACGAGCAGTACTTC. This codes for CASSRELAGGPLYYEQYF.

This clonotype was seen only a few times. The V and J genes are TRBV7-6 and TRBJ2-7; 12 bases line up with TRBD2. From germline, CDR1 is SGHVS and CDR2 FNYEAQ. With V trimmed by 4 bases and J by 0 bases, 13 bases remained unmatched. CDR3 size: 19 residues. CDR3 region: CASSSLAGGFPRSSYEQYF. The CDR3 DNA is TGTGCCAGCAGCTCCCTAGCGGGAGGGTTTCCTAGGAGCTCCTACGAGCAGTACTTC.

This clonotype was counted between two and nine times. The V call is TRBV7-3, the J call TRBJ2-2, with D tentatively TRBD2 (6 bases). The germline CDR1 and CDR2 sequences are SGHTA and FQGTGA. Trimming took off 1 base at V and 6 bases at J, with 9 bases between the two ends. The CDR3 length is 14 residues. The CDR3 protein is CASSLRGTPGELFF. For the CDR3, the DNA is TGTGCCAGCAGCTTAAGAGGGACTCCCGGGGAGCTGTTTTTT.

The V gene is TRBV4-1, the J gene TRBJ2-5, with D uncertain. CDR3 length: 13 amino acids. Germline CDR1 reads MGHRA; CDR2 reads YSYEKL. V lost 1 base, J lost 4 bases, and 7 bases lay in between. Written as DNA, the CDR3 is TGCGCCAGCAGCCAAGGGGTAGCAGAGACCCAGTACTTC. This gives the protein CASSQGVAETQYF.

The genes are TRBV4-1 and TRBJ2-2, with 8 nucleotides matching TRBD2. Trimming at V came to 4 bases and at J to 5 bases, leaving 9 bases not matched to a gene. CDR3 length: 16 amino acids. CDR1 MGHRA and CDR2 YSYEKL come from the germline V gene. CDR3: CASSLLRGADTGELFF. The CDR3 nucleotides are TGCGCCAGCAGCCTCTTGCGGGGGGCAGATACCGGGGAGCTGTTTTTT.

V is TRBV5-6 and J is TRBJ2-1; the match to TRBD2 covers 10 bases. The germline V gene has CDR1 SGHDT and CDR2 YYEEEE. CDR3 length: 18 amino acids. V was clipped by 1 base and J by 4 bases; unmatched bases: 11. Written as DNA, the CDR3 is TGTGCCAGCAGCTTGCCCGCTAGCGGGAGTGGCCTATACAATGAGCAGTTCTTC. This sequence encodes CASSLPASGSGLYNEQFF.